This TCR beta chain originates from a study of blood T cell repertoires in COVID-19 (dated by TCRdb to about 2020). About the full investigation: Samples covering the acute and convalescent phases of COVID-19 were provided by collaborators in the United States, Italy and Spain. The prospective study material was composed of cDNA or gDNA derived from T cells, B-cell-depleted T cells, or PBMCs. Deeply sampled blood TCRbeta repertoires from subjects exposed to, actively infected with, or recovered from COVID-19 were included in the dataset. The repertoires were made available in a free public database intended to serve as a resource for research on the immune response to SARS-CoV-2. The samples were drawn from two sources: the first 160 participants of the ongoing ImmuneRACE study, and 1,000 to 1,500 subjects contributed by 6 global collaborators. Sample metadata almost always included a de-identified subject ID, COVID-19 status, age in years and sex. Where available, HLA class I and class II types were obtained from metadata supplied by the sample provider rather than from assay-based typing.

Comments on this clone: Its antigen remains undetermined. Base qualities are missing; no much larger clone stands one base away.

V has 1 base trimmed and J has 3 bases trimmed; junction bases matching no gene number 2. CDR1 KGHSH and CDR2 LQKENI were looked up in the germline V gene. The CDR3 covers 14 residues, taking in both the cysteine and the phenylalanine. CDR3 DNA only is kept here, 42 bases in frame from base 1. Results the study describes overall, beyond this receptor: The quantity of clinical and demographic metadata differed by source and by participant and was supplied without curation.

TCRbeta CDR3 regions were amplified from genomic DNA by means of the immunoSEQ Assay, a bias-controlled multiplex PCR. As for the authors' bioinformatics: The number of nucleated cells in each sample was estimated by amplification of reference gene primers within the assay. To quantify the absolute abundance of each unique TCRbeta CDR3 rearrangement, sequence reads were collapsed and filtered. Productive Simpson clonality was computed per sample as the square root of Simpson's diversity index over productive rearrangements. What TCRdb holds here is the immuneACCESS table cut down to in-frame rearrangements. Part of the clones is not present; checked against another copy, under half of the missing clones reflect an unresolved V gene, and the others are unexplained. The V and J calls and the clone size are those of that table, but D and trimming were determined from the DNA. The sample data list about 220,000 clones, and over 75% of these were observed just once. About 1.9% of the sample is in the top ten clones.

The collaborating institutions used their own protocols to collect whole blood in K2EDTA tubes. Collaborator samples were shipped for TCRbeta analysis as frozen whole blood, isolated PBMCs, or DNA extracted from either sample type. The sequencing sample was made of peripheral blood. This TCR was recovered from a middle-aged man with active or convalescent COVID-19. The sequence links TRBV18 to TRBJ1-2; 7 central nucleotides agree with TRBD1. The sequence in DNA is TGTGCCAGCTCACCACAGGGGGCGGACTATGGCTACACCTTC. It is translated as CASSPQGADYGYTF.